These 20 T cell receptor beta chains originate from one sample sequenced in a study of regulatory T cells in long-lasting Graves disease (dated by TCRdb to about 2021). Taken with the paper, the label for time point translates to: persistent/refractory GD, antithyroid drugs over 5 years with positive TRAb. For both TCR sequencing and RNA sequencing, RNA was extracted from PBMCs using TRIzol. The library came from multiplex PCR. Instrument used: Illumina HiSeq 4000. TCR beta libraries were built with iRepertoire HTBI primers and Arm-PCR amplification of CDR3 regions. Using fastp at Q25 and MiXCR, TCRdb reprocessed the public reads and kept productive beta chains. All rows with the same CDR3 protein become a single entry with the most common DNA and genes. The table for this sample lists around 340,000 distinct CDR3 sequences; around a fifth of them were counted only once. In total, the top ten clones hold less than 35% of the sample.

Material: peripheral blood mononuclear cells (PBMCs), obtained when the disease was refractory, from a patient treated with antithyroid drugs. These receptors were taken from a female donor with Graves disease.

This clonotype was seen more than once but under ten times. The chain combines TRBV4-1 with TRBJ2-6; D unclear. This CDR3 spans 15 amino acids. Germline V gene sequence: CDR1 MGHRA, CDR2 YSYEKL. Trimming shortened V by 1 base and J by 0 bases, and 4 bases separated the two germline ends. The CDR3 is CASSQVNSGANVLTF. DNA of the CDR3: TGCGCCAGCAGCCAAGTTAACTCTGGGGCCAACGTCCTGACTTTC.

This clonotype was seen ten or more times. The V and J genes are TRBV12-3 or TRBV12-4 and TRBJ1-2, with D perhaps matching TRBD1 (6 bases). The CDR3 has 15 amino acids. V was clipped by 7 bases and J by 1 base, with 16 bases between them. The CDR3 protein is CASIGEGGFNYGYTF. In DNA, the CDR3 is TGTGCCAGCATCGGCGAGGGGGGGTTTAACTATGGCTACACCTTC.

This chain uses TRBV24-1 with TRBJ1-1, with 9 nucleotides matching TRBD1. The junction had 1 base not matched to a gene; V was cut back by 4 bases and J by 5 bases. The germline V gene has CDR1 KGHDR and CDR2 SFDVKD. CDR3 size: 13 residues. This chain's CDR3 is CATSEGQGTEAFF. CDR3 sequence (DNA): TGTGCCACCAGTGAAGGACAGGGGACTGAAGCTTTCTTT.

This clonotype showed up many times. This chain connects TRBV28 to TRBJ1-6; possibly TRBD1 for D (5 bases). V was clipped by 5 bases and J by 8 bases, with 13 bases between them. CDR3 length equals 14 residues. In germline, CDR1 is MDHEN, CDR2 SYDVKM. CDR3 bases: TGTGCCAGCAGTATTACGGGGGTAGATTCACCCCTCCACTTT. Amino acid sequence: CASSITGVDSPLHF.

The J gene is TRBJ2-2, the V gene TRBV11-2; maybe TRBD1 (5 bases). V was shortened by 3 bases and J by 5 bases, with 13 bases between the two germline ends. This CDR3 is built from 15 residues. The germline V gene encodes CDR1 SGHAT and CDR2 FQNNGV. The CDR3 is CASSFVRGRTGELFF. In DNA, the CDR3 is TGTGCCAGCAGCTTTGTAAGGGGCAGGACCGGGGAGCTGTTTTTT.

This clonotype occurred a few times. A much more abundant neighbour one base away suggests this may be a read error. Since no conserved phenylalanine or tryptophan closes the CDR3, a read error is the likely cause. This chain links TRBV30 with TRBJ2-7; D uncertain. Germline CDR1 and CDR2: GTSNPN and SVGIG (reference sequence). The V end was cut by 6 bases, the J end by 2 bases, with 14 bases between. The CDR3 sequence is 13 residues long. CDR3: CACWTGLTYEQYS. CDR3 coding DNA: TGTGCCTGTTGGACGGGTCTGACCTACGAGCAGTACTCC.

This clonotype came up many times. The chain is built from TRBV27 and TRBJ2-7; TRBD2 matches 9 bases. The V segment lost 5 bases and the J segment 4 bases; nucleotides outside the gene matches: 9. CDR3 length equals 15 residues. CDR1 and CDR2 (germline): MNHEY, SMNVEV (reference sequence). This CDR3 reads CASSPWASGAYEQYF. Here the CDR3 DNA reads TGTGCCAGCAGTCCCTGGGCTAGCGGGGCTTACGAGCAGTACTTC.

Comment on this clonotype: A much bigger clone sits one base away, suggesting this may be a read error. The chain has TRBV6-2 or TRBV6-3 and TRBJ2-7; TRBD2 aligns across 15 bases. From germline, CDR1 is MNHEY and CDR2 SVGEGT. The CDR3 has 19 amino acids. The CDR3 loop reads CASSYGRGLAGGSSYGQYF. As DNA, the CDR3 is TGTGCCAGCAGTTATGGACGGGGACTAGCGGGGGGAAGCTCCTACGGGCAGTACTTC.

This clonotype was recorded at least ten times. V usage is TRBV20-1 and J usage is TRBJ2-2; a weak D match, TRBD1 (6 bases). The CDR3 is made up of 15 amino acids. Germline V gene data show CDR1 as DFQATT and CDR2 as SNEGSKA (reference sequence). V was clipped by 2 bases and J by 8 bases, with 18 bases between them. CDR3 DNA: TGCAGTGCTAGACGGGACACCGACCTCGGTGGGGAGCTGTTTTTT. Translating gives CSARRDTDLGGELFF.

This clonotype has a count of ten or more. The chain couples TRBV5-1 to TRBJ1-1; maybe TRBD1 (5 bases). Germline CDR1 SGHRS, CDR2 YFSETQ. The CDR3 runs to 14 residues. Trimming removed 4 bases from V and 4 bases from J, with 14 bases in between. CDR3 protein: CASSPSGGSTEAFF. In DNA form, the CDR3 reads TGCGCCAGCAGCCCGAGCGGGGGGAGCACTGAAGCTTTCTTT.

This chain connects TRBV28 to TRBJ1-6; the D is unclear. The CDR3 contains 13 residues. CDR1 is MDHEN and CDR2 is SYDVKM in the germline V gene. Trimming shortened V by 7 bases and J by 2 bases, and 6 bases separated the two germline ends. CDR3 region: CASTRPYNSPLHF. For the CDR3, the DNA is TGTGCCAGCACAAGGCCCTATAATTCACCCCTCCACTTT.

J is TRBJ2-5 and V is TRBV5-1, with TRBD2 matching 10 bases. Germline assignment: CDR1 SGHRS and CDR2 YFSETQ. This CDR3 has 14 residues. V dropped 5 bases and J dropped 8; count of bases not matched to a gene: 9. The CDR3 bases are TGCGCCAGCAGTTCAGAACTAGCGGGGAATACCCAGTACTTC. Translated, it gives CASSSELAGNTQYF. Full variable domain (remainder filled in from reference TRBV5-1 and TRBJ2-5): KAGVTQTPRYLIKTRGQQVTLSCSPISGHRSVSWYQQTPGQGLQFLFEYFSETQRNKGNFPGRFSGRQFSNSRSEMNVSTLELGDSALYLCASSSELAGNTQYFGPGTRLLVL.

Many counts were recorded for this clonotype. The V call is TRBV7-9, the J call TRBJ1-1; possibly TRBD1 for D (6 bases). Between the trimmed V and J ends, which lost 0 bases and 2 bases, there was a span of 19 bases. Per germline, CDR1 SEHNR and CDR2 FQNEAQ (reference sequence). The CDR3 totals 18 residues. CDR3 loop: CASSLASGGGRSNTEAFF. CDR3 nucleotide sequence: TGTGCCAGCAGCTTAGCTAGTGGGGGCGGCCGTTCAAACACTGAAGCTTTCTTT. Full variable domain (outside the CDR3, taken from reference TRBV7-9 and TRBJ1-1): DTGVSQNPRHKITKRGQNVTFRCDPISEHNRLYWYRQTLGQGPEFLTYFQNEAQLEKSRLLSDRFSAERPKGSFSTLEIQRTEQGDSAMYLCASSLASGGGRSNTEAFFGQGTRLTVV.

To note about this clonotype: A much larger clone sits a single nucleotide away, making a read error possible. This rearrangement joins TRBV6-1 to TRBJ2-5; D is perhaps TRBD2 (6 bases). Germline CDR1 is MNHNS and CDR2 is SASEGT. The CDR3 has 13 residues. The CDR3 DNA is TGTGCCAGCAGACGACTAGGACAAGAGACCCGGTACTTC. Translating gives CASRRLGQETRYF.

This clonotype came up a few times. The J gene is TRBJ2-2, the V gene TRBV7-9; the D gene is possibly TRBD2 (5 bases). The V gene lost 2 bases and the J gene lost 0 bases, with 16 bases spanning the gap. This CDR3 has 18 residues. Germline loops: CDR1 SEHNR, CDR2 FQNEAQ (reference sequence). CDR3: CASSLSDSSAANTGELFF. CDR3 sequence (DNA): TGTGCCAGCAGCTTATCGGACTCATCCGCCGCGAACACCGGGGAGCTGTTTTTT.

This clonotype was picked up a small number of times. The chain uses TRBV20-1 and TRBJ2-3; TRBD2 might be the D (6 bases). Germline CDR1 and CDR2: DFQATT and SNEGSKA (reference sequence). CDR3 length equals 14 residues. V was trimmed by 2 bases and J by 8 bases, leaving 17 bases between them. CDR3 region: CSARPQTSSVTQYF. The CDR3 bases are TGCAGTGCTAGACCCCAGACTAGTAGCGTTACGCAGTATTTT.

The CDR3 nucleotides are TGTGCCAGCAGCTTAGGGCGGGAGGTCCCCTACGAGCAGTACTTC. Translating it yields CASSLGREVPYEQYF. The chain has TRBV7-2 and TRBJ2-7; TRBD2 matches 8 bases. Germline values: CDR1 SGHTA, CDR2 FQGNSA. The CDR3 runs to 15 residues. The J segment lost 2 bases and the V segment lost 1 base, leaving 4 bases of the junction unmatched.

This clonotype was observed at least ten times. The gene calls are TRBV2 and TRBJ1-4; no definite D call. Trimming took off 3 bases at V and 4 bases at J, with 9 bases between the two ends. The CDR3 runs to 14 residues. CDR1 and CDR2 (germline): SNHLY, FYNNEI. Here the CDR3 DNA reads TGTGCCAGCAGTGATCAGATCCGTAATGAAAAACTGTTTTTT. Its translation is CASSDQIRNEKLFF.

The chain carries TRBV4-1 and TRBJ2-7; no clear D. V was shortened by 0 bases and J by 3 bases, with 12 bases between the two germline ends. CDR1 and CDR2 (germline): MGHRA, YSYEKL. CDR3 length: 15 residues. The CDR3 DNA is TGCGCCAGCAGCCAAGAGCCAACCCGAGACTACGAGCAGTACTTC. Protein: CASSQEPTRDYEQYF.

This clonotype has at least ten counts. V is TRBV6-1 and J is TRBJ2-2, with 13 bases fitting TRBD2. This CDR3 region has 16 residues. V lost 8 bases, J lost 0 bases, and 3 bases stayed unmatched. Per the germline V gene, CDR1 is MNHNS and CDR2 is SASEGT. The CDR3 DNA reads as TGTGCCAGCCGGACTAGCGGGGGTACGAACACCGGGGAGCTGTTTTTT. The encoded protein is CASRTSGGTNTGELFF.